This TCR beta chain is drawn from a study of OX40 agonist ivuxolimab in advanced cancers. Overall study: Of mixed ages from about 20 to 80 and averaging roughly 66 years, the group was about 80% male. Study-wide points: CD4+ and CD8+ blood T cells expanded clonally by week 6 at 0.1 to 3.0 mg/kg. No antigen was identified for the clonally expanded peripheral T cells.

Here immunoSEQ multiplex PCR was the method, and the copy in TCRdb shows in-frame clones only, minus some. In the table there are about 24,000 clones, approximately 91% of which are singletons. The V segment lost 3 bases and the J segment 5 bases; nucleotides outside the gene matches: 8. Germline lookup yields CDR1 MGHDK and CDR2 SYGVNS. This CDR3 has 15 amino acids. Concerning this clone: What it recognizes is unknown.

This clonotype was sampled from an adult with an advanced solid tumor such as melanoma, head and neck, liver or kidney cancer. Specimen: CD4+ or CD8+ T cells sorted from blood, collected in a trial of the OX40 agonist ivuxolimab. This chain connects TRBV25-1 to TRBJ2-5, with 8 bases aligning to TRBD2. CDR3 bases: TGTGCCAGCAGTGATGGAGGCGGGGGGCATGAGACCCAGTACTTC. It yields the protein CASSDGGGGHETQYF.